These 2 T cell receptor beta chains originate from one sample sequenced in a study of T cell responses to AZD1222 COVID-19 vaccine. TCRdb's table, derived via immunoSEQ multiplex PCR, lists solely in-frame clones and lacks some. The sample holds about 180,000 clones, roughly nine tenths seen once. Source: peripheral blood, taken on day 0 of AZD1222 vaccination. All receptors come from an adult in good health.

The chain combines TRBV28 with TRBJ1-2; 7 positions match TRBD1. CDR3 size: 15 residues. The germline gives CDR1 MDHEN, CDR2 SYDVKM. The V segment lost 5 bases and the J segment 5 bases; nucleotides outside the gene matches: 11. CDR3: CASSRQGLMRYGYTF. CDR3 nucleotide sequence: TGTGCCAGCAGTCGACAGGGTTTAATGCGATATGGCTACACCTTC.

V and J are TRBV19 and TRBJ1-1; no definite D call. The V and J ends lost 2 bases and 0 bases respectively, with 10 bases between them. The germline gives CDR1 LNHDA, CDR2 SQIVND (reference sequence). The CDR3 is 15 amino acids. CDR3 protein: CASSIINRLNTEAFF. In DNA form, the CDR3 reads TGTGCCAGTAGTATAATAAACAGACTGAACACTGAAGCTTTCTTT.